This TCR beta chain derives from a study of PD-1 blockade in classical Hodgkin lymphoma (dated by TCRdb to 2020 to 2022). Some background on the complete study: Nivolumab dosing was 3 mg/kg intravenously every 2 weeks, continuing until either disease progression or unacceptable toxicity. To define a peripheral blood immune signature of response to PD-1 blockade in classical Hodgkin lymphoma, the study combined TCR beta sequencing with CyTOF. The paper as a whole reports these results and caveats: Lower diversity was seen in patients whose nivolumab began less than 1 year after ASCT, and these patients were left out of later analyses so that immune reconstitution would not confound the results. The study covered only a single clinical trial cohort, and the causes of the repertoire differences, possibly disease activity or prior therapy, were still not defined. Baseline TCR diversity was reported as lower in newly diagnosed patients than in healthy donors, and lower still in relapsed/refractory patients. By C4D1, a significant rise was seen in CD4+ TCR diversity but not in CD8+ TCR diversity (p=0.0027 vs p=0.16), and the rise was most apparent among complete responders (p=0.02). Baseline diversity similar to that of newly diagnosed patients was observed in trial patients achieving complete response, whereas significantly lower diversity was observed in partial responders and progressors.

According to the germline V gene, CDR1 reads ENHRY and CDR2 reads SYGVKD. V lost 0 bases and J lost 5 bases; the stretch between them is 13 bases long. Counted from cysteine to phenylalanine, this CDR3 has 15 amino acids. The only DNA kept is the CDR3, 45 bases in frame from the first base. The label giving this sample's time point can be read as: cycle 2 day 1 (C2D1) of nivolumab. All trial patients had relapsed after autologous stem cell transplantation, with cohorts A, B and C differing in prior brentuximab vedotin exposure. The trial cohort included 55 to 60 patients with relapsed/refractory classical Hodgkin lymphoma, and each patient had a best overall response of complete response, partial response or progressive disease. In the multi-cohort phase II CheckMate 205 trial, trial patients received single-agent nivolumab. An independent review committee assessed best overall response using the 2007 International Working Group response criteria. PBMCs from the trial were collected at three points: immediately before nivolumab initiation (C1D1), and during therapy at cycle 2 day 1 and cycle 4 day 1. Peripheral blood was collected in 8 mL Vacutainer Cell Preparation Tubes, from which PBMCs were isolated by centrifugation and then cryopreserved.

On this clone: Its antigen remains undetermined. Nothing much larger sits one base from this clone, and base qualities are not available.

Genomic DNA was extracted with the Qiagen DNeasy kit from unsorted PBMCs and from negatively selected CD4+ and CD8+ fractions. TCR beta CDR3 regions were subjected to amplification by immunoSEQ multiplex PCR with primers that anneal to V and J segments. A synthetic immune receptor repertoire was used to minimize amplification bias, and any remaining bias was removed computationally after sequencing. Under the source paper's analysis protocol: Custom Python scripts were used to quantify repertoire diversity as the Shannon entropy index. The unsorted, CD4+ and CD8+ repertoires were each analyzed separately, with the exception of combined analyses, where CD4+ and CD8+ sequences were merged in silico. A clone was considered expanded if an increase in frequency of at least 2-fold after treatment relative to C1D1 was found, and a pseudocount of 0.5 was applied to clones undetected at baseline. Clones with 0 or 1 copy at C1D1 were defined as singleton clones, while clones with 2 or more copies were defined as non-singleton clones. Clones expanded in unsorted samples were assigned a CD4+, CD8+ or unknown annotation through matching of protein sequences in sorted samples from the same patient. Diversity changes from C1D1 to C4D1 were tested in paired samples using Wilcoxon tests. TCRdb obtained this table from immuneACCESS and retained in-frame rearrangements with V and J assigned. These tables miss some clones; where compared with another copy, unresolved V genes account for less than half of the shortfall, and the remainder is unexplained. D and trimming come from the DNA, and the V and J calls and clone size come from that table. The sample table contains 20,000 to 25,000 clones; only one count was recorded for 77% of them. The top ten clones comprise approximately 44% of the sample.

The receptor was derived from a human donor with classical Hodgkin lymphoma. The sample in question was peripheral blood mononuclear cells (PBMCs), obtained before the second cycle of nivolumab. The rearrangement combines TRBV10-3 with TRBJ1-1; no D gene can be assigned with confidence. The CDR3 region has the sequence CAISESWQVATEAFF. The DNA sequence is as follows: TGTGCCATCAGTGAGTCGTGGCAGGTCGCGACTGAAGCTTTCTTT.